The table lists the clone carrying this T cell receptor (beta chain) with a few counts. CDR1 and CDR2 from the germline V gene are SGHAT and FQNNGV. CDR3 size: 15 residues. The junction had 11 bases not matched to a gene; V was cut back by 5 bases and J by 9 bases. These data originate in a study of blood T cell repertoires in COVID-19. Across the whole study: Specimens from acute and convalescent COVID-19 originated in the United States, Italy and Spain. Sources were T cells, B-cell-depleted T cells, or PBMCs; the material itself was cDNA or gDNA.

Original processing notes: The authors estimated nucleated cell counts from reference gene primer amplification. Profiling relied on immunoSEQ multiplex PCR, and the TCRdb table lists in-frame clones only, not all of them. V and J calls and clone size are those listed in that table; D and trimming were worked out from the DNA. The table includes roughly 130,000 clones, 80% to 90% detected once. The genes are TRBV11-2 and TRBJ2-7; 12 nucleotides align to TRBD2. This TCR was sampled from a woman aged 60-70 years with acute or convalescent COVID-19. The sequenced sample was peripheral blood. DNA of the CDR3: TGTGCCAGCAGCCTGCTAGCGGGAGGGCCAACGGCGCAGTACTTC. Encoded protein: CASSLLAGGPTAQYF.